The 4 T cell receptor beta chains reported below all come from one sample, sequenced in a study of cytomegalovirus exposure and HLA in healthy donors. The PCR employed 60 Vbeta primers together with 13 Jbeta primers. Produced via immunoSEQ multiplex PCR; TCRdb's table is partial and in-frame only. The sample carries approximately 190,000 clones, approximately 81% recorded once. The sequencing input was PBMCs. All receptors derive from a man aged 50-59 years in good health and CMV-seronegative.

CDR3 nucleotide sequence: TGTGCCAGCTCACCCTTCGGGGAAACGGGGAGCTCCTATAATTCACCCCTCCACTTT. It encodes CASSPFGETGSSYNSPLHF. The genes are TRBV18 and TRBJ1-6; D is ambiguous. CDR3 length: 19 residues. The V and J ends lost 3 bases and 0 bases respectively, with 18 bases between them. Germline V CDR1 and CDR2: KGHSH, LQKENI. Full variable domain (remainder filled in from reference TRBV18 and TRBJ1-6): NAGVMQNPRHLVRRRGQEARLRCSPMKGHSHVYWYRQLPEEGLKFMVYLQKENIIDESGMPKERFSAEFPKEGPSILRIQQVVRGDSAAYFCASSPFGETGSSYNSPLHFGNGTRLTVT.

The V and J genes are TRBV5-1 and TRBJ1-1, with a weak D call TRBD1 (5 bases). The germline V gene has CDR1 SGHRS and CDR2 YFSETQ. This CDR3 has 14 amino acids. V lost 0 bases to trimming and J lost 7 bases, with 13 bases between them. CDR3 amino acids: CASSLGGTLGEAFF. The CDR3 nucleotides read TGCGCCAGCAGCTTGGGGGGGACTTTGGGTGAAGCTTTCTTT.

The rearrangement uses TRBV29-1 and TRBJ2-7; 12 positions agree with TRBD1. Unmatched junction bases numbered 6, after V lost 2 bases and J lost 7 bases. The CDR3 totals 14 residues. Germline V lookup: CDR1 SQVTM, CDR2 ANQGSEA. The CDR3 loop is CSVERDRGPGEQYF. CDR3 DNA sequence: TGCAGCGTTGAAAGGGACAGGGGGCCGGGGGAGCAGTACTTC.

The chain recombines TRBV5-6 with TRBJ2-5; 7 bases map to TRBD1. Germline CDR1 reads SGHDT; CDR2 reads YYEEEE. The junction had 12 bases not matched to a gene; V was cut back by 4 bases and J by 9 bases. This CDR3 region has 14 residues. The CDR3, as DNA: TGTGCCAGCAGCATGGGACAGCCCGACACGGCCCAGTACTTC. It codes for CASSMGQPDTAQYF.